This TCR beta chain originates from a study of blood T cell repertoires in COVID-19. Study in general: The United States, Italy and Spain supplied acute and convalescent COVID-19 samples. T cells, B-cell-depleted T cells, or PBMCs supplied cDNA or gDNA.

Original analysis: By means of reference gene primer amplification, nucleated cell counts were estimated. Sequenced by immunoSEQ multiplex PCR; TCRdb stores in-frame clones only, minus some. The V and J calls and clone size are taken from that table; D and trimming were inferred from the DNA. The profile shows 19,000 or so clones, roughly 88% of them singletons. Germline lookup yields CDR1 SGHDT and CDR2 YYEEEE. The CDR3 runs to 16 residues. J was trimmed by 1 base and V by 4 bases; bases with no gene match: 6. This TCR derives from a man aged 35-49 years with active COVID-19. The specimen sequenced was peripheral blood. The chain is built from TRBV5-6 and TRBJ1-1; 11 nucleotides agree with TRBD1. CDR3 loop: CASSRGTGGWNTEAFF. The CDR3 region has the DNA TGTGCCAGCAGCCGGGGGACAGGGGGTTGGAACACTGAAGCTTTCTTT. The variable domain in full, with the rest retrieved from reference TRBV5-6 and TRBJ1-1, is DAGVTQSPTHLIKTRGQQVTLRCSPKSGHDTVSWYQQALGQGPQFIFQYYEEEERQRGNFPDRFSGHQFPNYSSELNVNALLLGDSALYLCASSRGTGGWNTEAFFGQGTRLTVV.